The clone carrying this T cell receptor beta chain was detected ten times or more. Its antigen is still unknown. 5'RACE template switching produced TCR cDNA carrying a universal primer site and UMIs. MiXCR, applied by TCRdb to the 5' RACE reads, yields one record per CDR3 protein. The table records 250,000 to 400,000 distinct CDR3 sequences, over 4% of them present only once. The entry originates in a study of T cells after yellow fever vaccination. Study observations and caveats: It was a weaker secondary response, yet one that peaked faster, at day 5 versus 15.

Germline values: CDR1 SGHRS, CDR2 YFSETQ. The CDR3 consists of 20 residues. The source material was PBMCs, sampled 5 days after the yellow fever booster vaccination. This chain uses TRBV5-1 with TRBJ2-7, with 9 positions matching TRBD2. This receptor was obtained from a man in his late teens or twenties who received the YFV17D yellow fever vaccine. CDR3 sequence reads: CASSFTESGGPPKRNPTKRV. The CDR3 nucleotides read TGCGCCAGCAGCTTCACCGAGAGCGGGGGGCCTCCAAAGAGGAATCCTACGAAACGGGTC.